In this sample, the clone carrying this T cell receptor (beta chain) turned up many times. What it binds is not known. This entry comes from a study of early T cells in non-severe SARS-CoV-2 infection. Across the whole study: Whole-blood bulk RNA, unsorted, was sequenced, and chains were unpaired. Study findings and constraints: The VDJdb matching leaned toward anti-spike CD8 responses and overlooked private and CD4 specificities.

Unique molecular identifiers tagged individual cDNA molecules. TCRdb recomputed calls from the 5' RACE reads with MiXCR, one row per CDR3 protein. The sample has 100,000 to 140,000 distinct CDR3 sequences; around 10% are singletons. Trimming cost V 5 bases and J 2 bases, with 16 bases left between them. CDR1 and CDR2 from the germline V gene are SEHNR and FQNEAQ (reference sequence). The CDR3 contains 15 residues. This sequence was found in an adult who was a healthcare worker with PCR-confirmed SARS-CoV-2 infection or an uninfected control (not recorded which). The chain is built from TRBV7-9 and TRBJ2-7; D may match TRBD1 or TRBD2 (5 bases each). The sample taken for sequencing was whole blood. The CDR3 DNA is TGTGCCAGCAGCCTCGGGACGGTGAGACCCTACGAGCAGTACTTC. It yields the protein CASSLGTVRPYEQYF.